These 27 T cell receptor beta chains were sequenced from one sample in a study of cytomegalovirus exposure and HLA in healthy donors. The assay was immunoSEQ multiplex PCR, and TCRdb's table has in-frame clones only and misses some. The repertoire holds 99,000 or so clones, with 86% as singletons. The sequenced material came from PBMCs. Receptors originate from a woman under 30 in good health and CMV-seropositive.

This chain joins TRBV5-8 and TRBJ2-3, with 7 bases matching TRBD1. CDR1 SGHTS and CDR2 YDEGEE come from the germline V gene. V lost 4 bases, J lost 3 bases, and 8 bases stayed unmatched. The CDR3 loop spans 15 amino acids. CDR3 DNA sequence: TGTGCCAGCAGCCTGGTGGACAGGCAAACAGATACGCAGTATTTT. Encoded protein: CASSLVDRQTDTQYF.

This clone appeared a single time. This chain links TRBV30 with TRBJ2-5, with 7 bases lining up with TRBD2. The ends lost 0 bases at V and 5 bases at J; junction bases unmatched: 9. Germline V CDR1 and CDR2: GTSNPN, SVGIG (reference sequence). There are 15 residues in the CDR3. The CDR3 reads CAWSVGAGGSETQYF. As DNA, the CDR3 is TGTGCCTGGAGTGTAGGCGCGGGCGGGAGCGAGACCCAGTACTTC.

This chain links TRBV29-1 with TRBJ1-1; 10 nucleotides align to TRBD1. V shed 6 bases and J 4 bases; nucleotides not matched to a gene: 8. The CDR3 contains 14 residues. Germline loops: CDR1 SQVTM, CDR2 ANQGSEA. The CDR3 DNA is TGCAGCGTAGGGACAGGGGTTATGGGCACTGAAGCTTTCTTT. Translation gives CSVGTGVMGTEAFF.

The chain combines TRBV7-2 with TRBJ2-7; 11 nucleotides align to TRBD2. CDR1 and CDR2 from the germline V gene are SGHTA and FQGNSA. The junction had 3 bases not matched to a gene; V was cut back by 1 base and J by 7 bases. The CDR3 spans 14 residues. The CDR3 DNA sequence: TGTGCCAGCAGCTTAGGTCTAGCGGGAGGTGAGCAGTACTTC. As protein: CASSLGLAGGEQYF.

A few counts support this clone. The chain links TRBV7-9 to TRBJ2-7, with TRBD2 identical over 7 bases. Germline V gives CDR1 SEHNR, CDR2 FQNEAQ (reference sequence). V lost 2 bases to trimming and J lost 2 bases; unmatched junction nucleotides: 6. This CDR3 has 15 residues. CDR3 nucleotide sequence: TGTGCCAGCAGCTTAAGGGAGGGATTCCCCTACGAGCAGTACTTC. Translating it yields CASSLREGFPYEQYF.

This clone has more than one count but fewer than ten. The chain couples TRBV7-3 to TRBJ1-1; TRBD1 matches 9 bases. The germline gives CDR1 SGHTA, CDR2 FQGTGA. The V segment lost 5 bases and the J segment 4 bases; nucleotides outside the gene matches: 5. This CDR3 comprises 14 residues. In DNA, the CDR3 is TGTGCCAGCAGCCGGGACAGGGCATCCACTGAAGCTTTCTTT. Its translation is CASSRDRASTEAFF.

This rearrangement joins TRBV27 to TRBJ1-2; a weak D match, TRBD1 (6 bases). This CDR3 comprises 14 residues. Between the trimmed V and J ends, which lost 2 bases and 8 bases, there was a span of 15 bases. The V gene's germline CDR1 is MNHEY and CDR2 SMNVEV (reference sequence). The CDR3 region has the DNA TGTGCCAGCAGTTTAAGAGGGGGGGCGCGAGGCTACACCTTC. This translates into CASSLRGGARGYTF.

The chain uses TRBV11-2 and TRBJ1-2; perhaps TRBD1 as D (6 bases). The germline V gene encodes CDR1 SGHAT and CDR2 FQNNGV. The CDR3 is 14 amino acids. Trimming removed 4 bases at V and 4 bases at J, with 13 bases between. The CDR3 sequence is CASSSPGHIYGYTF. CDR3 coding DNA: TGTGCCAGCAGCTCTCCGGGACATATCTATGGCTACACCTTC.

As DNA, the CDR3 is TGTGCCAGCAGCGGTAGCCTGAACACCGGGGAGCTGTTTTTT. Its protein product is CASSGSLNTGELFF. The J gene is TRBJ2-2, the V gene TRBV27; D uncertain. This CDR3 region has 14 residues. Germline assignment: CDR1 MNHEY and CDR2 SMNVEV (reference sequence). Trimming took off 6 bases at V and 1 base at J, with 9 bases between the two ends.

This chain uses TRBV9 with TRBJ2-7; 7 positions match TRBD2. Trimming removed 4 bases from V and 3 bases from J; junction bases left unmatched: 10. The CDR3 contains 15 residues. The germline CDR1 and CDR2 sequences are SGDLS and YYNGEE. The CDR3 reads CASSPMGGKGYEQYF. CDR3 coding DNA: TGTGCCAGCAGCCCGATGGGAGGGAAGGGCTACGAGCAGTACTTC.

The gene calls are TRBV11-2 and TRBJ2-7, with a weak D call TRBD2 (5 bases). V dropped 3 bases and J dropped 0 bases, with 12 bases sitting between them. The CDR3 is 15 residues long. In germline, CDR1 is SGHAT, CDR2 FQNNGV. The DNA for the CDR3 is TGTGCCAGCAGCTTCGGACTTGAAAGCTCCTACGAGCAGTACTTC. It translates to CASSFGLESSYEQYF.

The J gene is TRBJ1-3, the V gene TRBV6-1; D is unclear. The CDR3 spans 13 residues. CDR1 is MNHNS and CDR2 is SASEGT in the germline V gene. V was trimmed by 8 bases and J by 4 bases, leaving 12 bases between them. Written as DNA, the CDR3 is TGTGCCAGCGGAGCGGGTTACGGAAACACCATATATTTT. It encodes CASGAGYGNTIYF.

The chain recombines TRBV27 with TRBJ2-7; no firm D call. The germline V gene has CDR1 MNHEY and CDR2 SMNVEV (reference sequence). V gave up 6 bases and J gave up 0 bases, with 6 bases separating them. CDR3 length equals 12 residues. CDR3 coding DNA: TGTGCCAGCAGCGGAGCCTCCTACGAGCAGTACTTC. Translated: CASSGASYEQYF.

The chain combines TRBV28 with TRBJ1-2, with TRBD1 identical over 7 bases. Germline V CDR1 and CDR2: MDHEN, SYDVKM. The CDR3 length is 14 residues. V shed 5 bases and J 2 bases; nucleotides not matched to a gene: 5. The CDR3 here is CASSQGTANYGYTF. CDR3 bases: TGTGCCAGCAGTCAAGGGACAGCCAACTATGGCTACACCTTC.

The CDR3 coding sequence is TGTGCCAGCAGAGATACTAGCGGACACTCCTACGAGCAGTACTTC. This encodes CASRDTSGHSYEQYF. The rearrangement joins TRBV28 to TRBJ2-7; 8 positions agree with TRBD2. The germline CDR1 and CDR2 sequences are MDHEN and SYDVKM. The trim removed 6 bases at V and 0 bases at J, leaving 7 bases unmatched. CDR3 length: 15 residues.

The chain joins TRBV10-3 to TRBJ2-2, with D unresolved. Trimming took 11 bases from V and 1 from J, leaving 14 bases between them. CDR3 length equals 14 residues. Germline V lookup: CDR1 ENHRY, CDR2 SYGVKD. DNA of the CDR3: TGTGCCGTTTTAATAGCTCTGAACACCGGGGAGCTGTTTTTT. It is translated as CAVLIALNTGELFF.

This rearrangement joins TRBV11-3 to TRBJ2-5, with D perhaps matching TRBD2 (5 bases). CDR3 length: 14 amino acids. V was trimmed by 5 bases and J by 7 bases, leaving 17 bases between them. Germline values: CDR1 SGHNT, CDR2 YENEEA. CDR3 region: CASSPQREGATQYF. The CDR3 DNA is TGTGCCAGCAGCCCCCAACGGGAAGGTGCGACCCAGTACTTC.

The chain is built from TRBV28 and TRBJ1-5; 12 positions match TRBD1. V shed 1 base, J shed 6 bases, and the junction held 4 bases outside the gene matches. From germline, CDR1 is MDHEN and CDR2 SYDVKM. The CDR3 runs 16 residues. The CDR3 here is CASSLLGTGGGQPQHF. The CDR3 DNA reads TGTGCCAGCAGTTTATTAGGGACAGGGGGCGGTCAGCCCCAGCATTTT.

The gene calls are TRBV7-6 and TRBJ2-2; possible D gene TRBD2, 6 bases. Germline V gene sequence: CDR1 SGHVS, CDR2 FNYEAQ. The CDR3 loop spans 14 amino acids. The V gene lost 5 bases and the J gene lost 6 bases, with 13 bases spanning the gap. The CDR3 DNA sequence: TGTGCCAGCAGCCCCCGAACGGGAGCCGGGGAGCTGTTTTTT. Amino acids: CASSPRTGAGELFF.

The J gene is TRBJ2-3, the V gene TRBV4-1; D is perhaps TRBD2 (7 bases). CDR1 is MGHRA, CDR2 YSYEKL, per germline. This CDR3 has 18 amino acids. The germline V and J ends were trimmed by 2 bases and 1 base, with 19 bases remaining between them. CDR3 in DNA: TGCGCCAGCAGCCAATCGATGGCGGGGGCCCGACGCACAGATACGCAGTATTTT. Translation: CASSQSMAGARRTDTQYF.

Written as DNA, the CDR3 is TGCGCCAGCAGCTTGACGATCGGACAGGGGGTCTACGAGCAGTACTTC. Protein: CASSLTIGQGVYEQYF. V gene TRBV5-1 combines with J gene TRBJ2-7; 10 nucleotides match TRBD1. Germline assignment: CDR1 SGHRS and CDR2 YFSETQ. The V segment lost 1 base and the J segment 3 bases; nucleotides outside the gene matches: 7. This CDR3 spans 16 amino acids.

The chain has TRBV23-1 and TRBJ1-5, with 8 positions matching TRBD1. TRBV23-1 is treated as an ORF (open reading frame) with a function not yet certain. V shed 4 bases and J 2 bases; nucleotides not matched to a gene: 22. CDR3 length: 21 amino acids. CDR3 DNA: TGCGCCAGCAGTCTGTTTCCCCGGGACAGGAAACCCAAAGGCGGCAATCAGCCCCAGCATTTT. This encodes CASSLFPRDRKPKGGNQPQHF.

The V gene is TRBV7-9, the J gene TRBJ2-1, with 8 bases matching TRBD2. The CDR3 has 16 residues. The trim removed 2 bases at V and 9 bases at J, leaving 12 bases unmatched. Germline CDR1 reads SEHNR; CDR2 reads FQNEAQ (reference sequence). CDR3 loop: CASSLSPRGVQSEQFF. The CDR3 bases are TGTGCCAGCAGCTTAAGTCCGCGGGGGGTTCAAAGTGAGCAGTTCTTC.

This rearrangement joins TRBV6-1 to TRBJ2-5; 8 nucleotides match TRBD2. Germline V CDR1 and CDR2: MNHNS, SASEGT. The CDR3 consists of 14 residues. The ends lost 7 bases at V and 5 bases at J; junction bases unmatched: 9. This CDR3 reads CASTRGGKTETQYF. DNA for the CDR3: TGTGCCAGCACTCGGGGGGGGAAAACGGAGACCCAGTACTTC.

This clone was observed once. The rearrangement joins TRBV5-6 to TRBJ1-2; 7 bases match TRBD1. CDR1 is SGHDT, CDR2 YYEEEE, per germline. V was clipped by 3 bases and J by 4 bases; unmatched bases: 6. The CDR3 covers 14 residues. CDR3 bases: TGTGCCAGCAGCTCCGGGACAGAGCTCTATGGCTACACCTTC. This gives the protein CASSSGTELYGYTF.

This clone was picked up one time. The V call is TRBV7-9, the J call TRBJ1-1; D unresolved. The CDR3 covers 14 residues. Germline CDR1 reads SEHNR; CDR2 reads FQNEAQ (reference sequence). Between the trimmed V and J ends, which lost 1 base and 7 bases, there was a span of 13 bases. CDR3 coding DNA: TGTGCCAGCAGCTTAGGCACCAGACAACTTGAAGCTTTCTTT. Translated, it gives CASSLGTRQLEAFF.

The V and J genes are TRBV11-3 and TRBJ2-7; 8 bases are shared with TRBD1. The V and J ends lost 5 bases and 2 bases, in that order; junction bases with no gene match: 11. This CDR3 region has 16 residues. Germline V gives CDR1 SGHNT, CDR2 YENEEA. CDR3: CASSEPGTGAPYEQYF. In DNA form, the CDR3 reads TGTGCCAGCAGCGAACCTGGGACAGGCGCGCCCTACGAGCAGTACTTC.